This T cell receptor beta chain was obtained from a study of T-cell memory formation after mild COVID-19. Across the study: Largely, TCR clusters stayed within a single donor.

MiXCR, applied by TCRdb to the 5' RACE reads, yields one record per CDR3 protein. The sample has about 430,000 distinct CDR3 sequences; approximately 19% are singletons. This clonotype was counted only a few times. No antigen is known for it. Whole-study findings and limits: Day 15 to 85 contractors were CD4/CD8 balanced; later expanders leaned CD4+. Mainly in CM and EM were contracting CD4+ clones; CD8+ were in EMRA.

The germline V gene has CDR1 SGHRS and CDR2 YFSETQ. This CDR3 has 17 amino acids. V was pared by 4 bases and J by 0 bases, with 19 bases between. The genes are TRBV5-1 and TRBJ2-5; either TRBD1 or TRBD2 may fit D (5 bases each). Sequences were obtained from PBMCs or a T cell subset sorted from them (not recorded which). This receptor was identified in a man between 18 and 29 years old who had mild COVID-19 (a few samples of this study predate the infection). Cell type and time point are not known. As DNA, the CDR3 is TGCGCCAGCAGCCTGGGGACCGGGGCTTGGTACCAAGAGACCCAGTACTTC. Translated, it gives CASSLGTGAWYQETQYF.